The subject of this entry is one TCR beta chain. Its target is not known. Libraries were prepared by immunoSEQ multiplex PCR; TCRdb keeps only in-frame clonotypes and omits some of them. The sample includes approximately 70,000 clones, 86% of them seen just once. This sample is part of a study of T cell responses to AZD1222 COVID-19 vaccine. Regarding the study as a whole: A reported finding is that nearly half of spike-specific TCRs target unmutated variant regions. Sampling captured repertoires only after the peak T cell response.

The CDR3 length is 16 residues. V lost 2 bases to trimming and J lost 4 bases; unmatched junction nucleotides: 2. Germline CDR1 and CDR2: SEHNR and FQNEAQ (reference sequence). The material sequenced was peripheral blood, taken on day 0 of AZD1222 vaccination. This chain joins TRBV7-9 and TRBJ2-1; 13 bases agree with TRBD2. The TCR was taken from an adult in good health. The CDR3 loop reads CASSLPTSGGYNEQFF. CDR3 in DNA: TGTGCCAGCAGCTTACCGACTAGCGGGGGGTACAATGAGCAGTTCTTC.